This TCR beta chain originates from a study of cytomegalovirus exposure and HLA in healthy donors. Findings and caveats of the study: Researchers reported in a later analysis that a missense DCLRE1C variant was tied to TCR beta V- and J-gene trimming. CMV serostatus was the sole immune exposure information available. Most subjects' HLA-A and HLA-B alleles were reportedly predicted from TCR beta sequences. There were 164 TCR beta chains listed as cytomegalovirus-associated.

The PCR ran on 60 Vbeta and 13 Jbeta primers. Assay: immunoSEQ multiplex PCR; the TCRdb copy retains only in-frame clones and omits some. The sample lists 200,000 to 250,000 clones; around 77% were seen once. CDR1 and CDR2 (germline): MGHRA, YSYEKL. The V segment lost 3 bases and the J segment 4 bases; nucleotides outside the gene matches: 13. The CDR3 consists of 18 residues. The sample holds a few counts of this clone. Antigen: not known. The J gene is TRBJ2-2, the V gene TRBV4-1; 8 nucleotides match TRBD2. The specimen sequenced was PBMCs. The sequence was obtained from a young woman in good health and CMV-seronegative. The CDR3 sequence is CASSHSGRRGVGTGELFF. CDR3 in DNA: TGCGCCAGCAGCCATTCGGGACGGCGGGGGGTTGGCACCGGGGAGCTGTTTTTT.